This entry lists 5 T cell receptor beta chains sequenced from one sample in a study of long-term antiretroviral therapy in people with HIV. The run of the v3.0 immunoSEQ assay was at survey level. Method: immunoSEQ multiplex PCR; TCRdb's copy keeps in-frame clones and lacks some. The repertoire holds approximately 35,000 clones, with roughly three quarters as singletons. Source: unsorted PBMCs, taken 3.1 years after starting antiretroviral therapy. The receptors were sampled from a woman in her forties or fifties with HIV.

The J gene is TRBJ2-3, the V gene TRBV5-4; D tentatively fits TRBD1 or TRBD2 (6 bases each). The CDR3 contains 17 residues. Between the trimmed V and J ends, which lost 4 bases and 1 base, there was a span of 19 bases. Germline V lookup: CDR1 SGHNT, CDR2 YYREEE (reference sequence). The CDR3 nucleotides read TGTGCCAGCAGCAAGGTTGTGGGGGGCTCTGGCACAGATACGCAGTATTTT. It encodes CASSKVVGGSGTDTQYF.

The V gene is TRBV5-6, the J gene TRBJ2-7, with D possibly matching TRBD1 (5 bases). V lost 0 bases and J lost 0, with 10 bases in between. From germline, CDR1 is SGHDT and CDR2 YYEEEE. The CDR3 is made up of 15 amino acids. CDR3 sequence: CASSLGGLFSYEQYV. In nucleotides, the CDR3 is TGTGCCAGCAGCTTGGGGGGCCTTTTCTCCTACGAGCAGTACGTC.

In DNA, the CDR3 is TGTGCCAGCTCACCGGCGATTTTGGGGGGAAACGAGCAGTACTTC. Protein: CASSPAILGGNEQYF. This chain connects TRBV18 to TRBJ2-7, with a weak D call TRBD2 (6 bases). This CDR3 has 15 amino acids. The germline V and J ends were trimmed by 3 bases and 5 bases, with 17 bases remaining between them. CDR1 is KGHSH, CDR2 LQKENI, per germline.

This clone was counted only a few times. The chain employs TRBV5-6 and TRBJ2-5; D gene unclear. CDR3 length: 13 amino acids. Trimming took 5 bases from V and 5 from J, leaving 13 bases between them. CDR1 and CDR2 from the germline V gene are SGHDT and YYEEEE. The CDR3: CASSPVGWETQYF. The DNA for the CDR3 is TGTGCCAGCAGTCCCGTGGGATGGGAGACCCAGTACTTC.

This clone has a handful of counts. The chain uses TRBV5-1 and TRBJ2-7; D is possibly TRBD1 or TRBD2 (5 bases each). V was trimmed by 4 bases and J by 3 bases, leaving 17 bases between them. The germline V gene encodes CDR1 SGHRS and CDR2 YFSETQ. This CDR3 has 15 residues. Here the CDR3 reads CASSDPGPKHYEQYF. CDR3 nucleotides: TGCGCCAGCAGCGACCCGGGGCCCAAACACTACGAGCAGTACTTC.